These T cell receptor beta chains were read from a single sample in a study of T cell repertoires in cytomegalovirus infection. TCRdb called the reads again in MiXCR, with one record for every CDR3 protein. The sample lists around 490,000 distinct CDR3 sequences; more than 25% were seen once. The sequenced material came from PBMCs. These receptors were obtained from a human donor in good health (CMV status not recorded). Some clones in this sample may be carry-over from other donors' samples. The CDR3 runs from the conserved cysteine through the conserved F or W. The D gene is left open where the match is weak. Not every row has a clone size; where given, it reads once, few, many or a size class.

J,size,D,V,DNA,CDR3
TRBJ2-1,few,.,TRBV5-5,TGTGCCAGCAGCTTGGGTGAGGCCTTGAGGAATGAGCAGTTCTTC,CASSLGEALRNEQFF
TRBJ1-3,few,TRBD1,TRBV10-3,TGTGCCACCAGGGGGGACAGCTCTGGAAACACCATATATTTT,CATRGDSSGNTIYF
TRBJ2-7,few,TRBD1,TRBV2,TGTGCCAGCACCGGGGCCGGATGGGGCCAGGGGGCTTACGAGCAGTACTTC,CASTGAGWGQGAYEQYF
TRBJ2-1,.,TRBD2,TRBV29-1,TGCAGCGTTGTGGTCGGGAGGTGGAATGAGCAGTTCTTC,CSVVVGRWNEQFF
TRBJ2-1,.,.,TRBV11-3,TGTGCCAGCAGCTTAGTCTCGGTGACCTCCTACAATGAGCAGTTCTTC,CASSLVSVTSYNEQFF
TRBJ2-1,few,.,TRBV11-2,TGTGCCAGCAGAGCCTTGAGAGAGCATGAGCAGTTCTTC,CASRALREHEQFF
TRBJ2-1,.,.,TRBV24-1,TGTGCCACCAGTGATTTGGGGCTAGAATCCACCAATGAGCAGTTCTTC,CATSDLGLESTNEQFF
TRBJ2-1,.,TRBD2,TRBV6-2/TRBV6-3,TGTGCCAGCATCCTCCGGGCTAGCGGGATCAATGAGCAGTTCTTC,CASILRASGINEQFF
TRBJ2-5,many,.,TRBV7-2,TGTGCCAGCAGCGTAAGGCGGGTCGGGACATTTCGGCAAGAGACCCAGTACTTC,CASSVRRVGTFRQETQYF
TRBJ2-3,many,TRBD2,TRBV7-2,TGTGCCAGCAGCCTAGACCTAGCGGGAGGGCCGAGGACAGATACGCAGTATTTT,CASSLDLAGGPRTDTQYF
TRBJ2-5,few,.,TRBV7-2,TGTGCCAGCAGCTTAGGGGAGCCAGTTTTGACCCAGTACTTC,CASSLGEPVLTQYF
TRBJ1-5,.,.,TRBV24-1,TGTGCCACCAGTGCGGTACAGAGCAATCAGCCCCAGCATTTT,CATSAVQSNQPQHF
TRBJ1-1,few,.,TRBV12-3/TRBV12-4,TGTGCCAGCAGTCCGGAGGGGGGATTAGGCACTGAAGCTTTCTTT,CASSPEGGLGTEAFF
TRBJ2-3,.,TRBD2,TRBV7-8,TGTGCCAGCAGCCACCGGGGTAGCGGGAGATCCACAGATACGCAGTATTTT,CASSHRGSGRSTDTQYF
TRBJ2-6,few,.,TRBV28,TGTGCCAGCAGCCAAGGGATCGGCAACTCTGGGGCCAACGTCCTGACTTTC,CASSQGIGNSGANVLTF
TRBJ1-5,.,.,TRBV4-3,TGCGCCAGCAGCCAAACGACAGGCCGTCAGCCCCAGCATTTT,CASSQTTGRQPQHF
TRBJ1-6,.,.,TRBV27,TGTGCCAGCACTGGCGGAAGCTCCTATAATTCACCCCTCCACTTT,CASTGGSSYNSPLHF
TRBJ1-5,.,TRBD1,TRBV29-1,TGCAGCGCTGGACAGGGAGAAGGGCAGCCCCAGCATTTT,CSAGQGEGQPQHF
TRBJ1-2,.,TRBD1,TRBV27,TGTGCCAGCAGTTCCCAGGACAGGGGGCATGGCTACACCTTC,CASSSQDRGHGYTF
TRBJ2-3,.,TRBD2,TRBV6-2/TRBV6-3,TGTGCCAGCAGTTACTCCGGGGGGTCTGGTCGGGATACGCAGTATTTT,CASSYSGGSGRDTQYF
TRBJ2-7,many,.,TRBV7-3,TGTGCCAGCAGCTTCGAGGACACCTACGAGCAGTACTTC,CASSFEDTYEQYF
TRBJ1-1,.,.,TRBV27,TGTGCCAGCAGTTTATCTAGCCAGGGGAGCACTGAAGCTTTCTTT,CASSLSSQGSTEAFF
TRBJ2-3,.,.,TRBV12-3/TRBV12-4,TGTGCCAGCGGCAGGAGGAAAGATACGCAGTATTTT,CASGRRKDTQYF
TRBJ1-5,few,.,TRBV19,TGTGCCAGTACCCAACTCGCGGGGCAAAATAGCAATCAGCCCCAGCATTTT,CASTQLAGQNSNQPQHF
TRBJ1-2,.,.,TRBV5-6,TGTGCCAGCAGCCGGGGGAGTGCAGGGGGCTACACCTTC,CASSRGSAGGYTF
TRBJ1-6,few,TRBD1,TRBV11-1,TGTGCCAGCAGCGAAAGGACAGGATTTAACTCACCCCTCCACTTT,CASSERTGFNSPLHF
TRBJ2-3,many,TRBD2,TRBV7-6,TGTGCCAGCAGTTCCGTCGGCGGGAGATTGTATGATACGCAGTATTTT,CASSSVGGRLYDTQYF
TRBJ2-7,.,TRBD2,TRBV6-2/TRBV6-3,TGTGCCAGCAGCGACGCCGCAGCGGGAGGGAACGAGCAGTACTTC,CASSDAAAGGNEQYF
TRBJ2-7,.,.,TRBV6-2/TRBV6-3,TGTGCCAGCAGTAGGGACTTTGCCTACGAGCAGTACTTC,CASSRDFAYEQYF
TRBJ1-1,.,TRBD1,TRBV7-9,TGTGCCAGCAGCTTCTTGGACAGGGAGTTAGCTGAAGCTTTCTTT,CASSFLDRELAEAFF
TRBJ2-2,few,.,TRBV7-8,TGTGCCAGCAGCGGGACTGCCTACACCGGGGAGCTGTTTTTT,CASSGTAYTGELFF
TRBJ2-3,.,.,TRBV4-1,TGCGCCAGCAGTTTAGGATTGGAGGTCGCAGATACGCAGTATTTT,CASSLGLEVADTQYF
TRBJ2-3,.,TRBD2,TRBV12-3/TRBV12-4,TGTGCCAGCAGTTCGGGACTAGGGTTTACAGATACGCAGTATTTT,CASSSGLGFTDTQYF
TRBJ2-7,.,TRBD2,TRBV12-3/TRBV12-4,TGTGCCAGCAGTCCCAGCGGGAGGGCCCGCGAGCAGTACTTC,CASSPSGRAREQYF
TRBJ2-1,.,TRBD2,TRBV27,TGTGCCAGCAGTTCTTATAGCGGGCCAAACAATGAGCAGTTCTTC,CASSSYSGPNNEQFF
TRBJ2-7,few,TRBD2,TRBV6-6,TGTGCCAGCACTTCGGAGACTAGCGAGCTCTACGAGCAGTACTTC,CASTSETSELYEQYF
TRBJ2-1,.,TRBD2,TRBV10-2,TGCGCCAGCGCGAGGACTAGCGGGAGAGGCGATGAGCAGTTCTTC,CASARTSGRGDEQFF
TRBJ1-6,.,.,TRBV19,TGTGCCAGTAAAGAGCTTCTAAATTCACCCCTCCACTTT,CASKELLNSPLHF
TRBJ1-1,few,.,TRBV2,TGTGCCAGCAGTGACGACGGGAGGGAGGCTGAAGCTTTCTTT,CASSDDGREAEAFF
TRBJ1-5,few,TRBD1,TRBV3-1,TGTGCCAGCAGCCCCACCGGACAGGGGGACAATCAGCCCCAGCATTTT,CASSPTGQGDNQPQHF
TRBJ2-3,.,.,TRBV27,TGTGCCAGCAGTTTCCAGGAACTAAGCACAGATACGCAGTATTTT,CASSFQELSTDTQYF
TRBJ1-1,.,.,TRBV5-1,TGCGCCAGCAGCTTGAGACCCGGTGGACCCACTGAAGCTTTCTTT,CASSLRPGGPTEAFF